This TCR beta chain is from a study of graft-versus-host responses after intestinal transplantation. On the study more broadly: Transplants were multivisceral, liver-intestinal, or isolated intestinal. The study gave all recipients anti-thymocyte globulin induction, then tacrolimus and steroids for approximately 3 years.

A remark on this clone: Antigen specificity is unknown.

The repertoire was sequenced with immunoSEQ multiplex PCR; TCRdb's copy has only in-frame clones and lacks some. Here the sample spans more than 65,000 clones, approximately 90% being singletons. The CDR3 is 14 residues long. Trimming cost V 5 bases and J 5 bases, with 13 bases left between them. Germline assignment: CDR1 SGHNT and CDR2 YENEEA. The study, taken as a whole, reports: GvH clones were found in recipient marrow; some appeared first in ileum or blood. Allograft clonal ratios (graft-versus-host to host-versus-graft) were high in patients who had graft-donor T cell macrochimerism.

The chain links TRBV11-3 to TRBJ2-1; perhaps TRBD2 as D (6 bases). Here the sequenced sample was unstimulated CD8+ T cells sorted from spleen or lymph node cells, taken before transplant. The sequence derives from a human donor who was the organ donor for an intestinal transplant. CDR3 sequence reads: CASSARGIHNEQFF. Here the CDR3 DNA reads TGTGCCAGCAGCGCACGGGGGATCCACAATGAGCAGTTCTTC.